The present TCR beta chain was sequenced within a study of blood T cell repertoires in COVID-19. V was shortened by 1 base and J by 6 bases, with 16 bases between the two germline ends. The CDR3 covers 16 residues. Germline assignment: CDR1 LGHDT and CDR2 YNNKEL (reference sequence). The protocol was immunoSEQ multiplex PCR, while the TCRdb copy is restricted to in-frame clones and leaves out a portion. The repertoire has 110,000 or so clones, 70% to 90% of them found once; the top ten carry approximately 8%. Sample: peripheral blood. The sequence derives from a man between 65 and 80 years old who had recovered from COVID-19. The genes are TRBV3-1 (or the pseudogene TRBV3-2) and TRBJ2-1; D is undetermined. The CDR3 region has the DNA TGTGCCAGCAGCCAAGTTTTGTCGGCGAGAGGCAATGAGCAGTTCTTC. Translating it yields CASSQVLSARGNEQFF.